These T cell receptor beta chains were read from a single sample in a study of beta chain features in type 1 diabetes. Sequencing was performed with immunoSEQ multiplex PCR; in TCRdb, only in-frame clones are kept and a portion is missing. Of about 260,000 clones in the sample, roughly 20% were seen once. Material: naive CD4+ T cells from blood. These TCRs come from a woman in her forties with type 1 diabetes. Both conserved end residues are part of each CDR3. A D gene is named only where the DNA matches it firmly. Some rows mark clone size as missing; the rest say once, few, many or name a class of expanded clone.

cdr3_aa cdr3_nt j_call clone_size d_call v_call
CASSSQGETDTQYF TGTGCCAGCAGCTCCCAAGGGGAAACAGATACGCAGTATTTT TRBJ2-3 few . TRBV7-3
CASSQGGGKQFF TGCGCCAGCAGCCAAGGTGGAGGCAAGCAGTTCTTC TRBJ2-1 . . TRBV4-1
CATLRTATNEKLFF TGTGCCACCCTCAGGACAGCAACTAATGAAAAACTGTTTTTT TRBJ1-4 . . TRBV15
CASSTQPSGLAAPYEQYF TGTGCCAGCAGCACCCAACCCTCCGGACTAGCGGCCCCCTACGAGCAGTACTTC TRBJ2-7 . TRBD2 TRBV9
CASSPIGITFLGTEAFF TGCGCCAGCAGCCCAATCGGGATTACCTTCCTGGGCACTGAAGCTTTCTTT TRBJ1-1 once . TRBV4-1
CASSSPATTGLGEQYF TGTGCCAGCAGTTCCCCGGCCACCACAGGGTTGGGCGAGCAGTACTTC TRBJ2-7 few . TRBV5-4
CATSGGQNEKLFF TGTGCCACCAGCGGGGGACAGAATGAAAAACTGTTTTTT TRBJ1-4 . TRBD1 TRBV15
CASSLEETQYF TGTGCCAGCAGCCTAGAAGAGACCCAGTACTTC TRBJ2-5 few . TRBV2
CASRKREGGYNEQFF TGTGCCAGCAGAAAGCGGGAGGGAGGCTACAATGAGCAGTTCTTC TRBJ2-1 few TRBD2 TRBV2
CASSLNAGDGYTF TGTGCCAGCAGCTTGAATGCGGGGGACGGCTACACCTTC TRBJ1-2 . . TRBV5-4
CAWSPFGLTYEQYF TGTGCCTGGAGTCCCTTTGGGCTTACCTACGAGCAGTACTTC TRBJ2-7 few . TRBV30
CASSSPSPGANVLTF TGTGCCAGCAGTTCTCCGAGCCCTGGGGCCAACGTCCTGACTTTC TRBJ2-6 few . TRBV28
CASSFRLAGEVDEQFF TGTGCCAGCAGCTTCCGACTAGCGGGAGAGGTAGATGAGCAGTTCTTC TRBJ2-1 . TRBD2 TRBV5-4
CASMSSQGASTGELFF TGTGCCAGCATGTCTTCACAGGGGGCGAGTACCGGGGAGCTGTTTTTT TRBJ2-2 . TRBD1 TRBV4-2
CASSLAQGNTEAFF TGTGCCAGCAGTTTGGCACAGGGAAACACTGAAGCTTTCTTT TRBJ1-1 . . TRBV28
CASRFAGEETQYF TGCGCCAGCAGATTCGCAGGGGAGGAGACCCAGTACTTC TRBJ2-5 . . TRBV5-1
CASSVRDYYNEQFF TGTGCCAGCAGCGTCCGGGACTACTACAATGAGCAGTTCTTC TRBJ2-1 few TRBD2 TRBV9